One sample yielded the 3 T cell receptor beta chains listed below, sequenced in a study of T cells after posttransplantation cyclophosphamide (TCRdb year 2016). Library generation was performed with the immunoSEQ multiplex PCR assay. The table comes from immuneACCESS by way of TCRdb, which keeps in-frame sequences with V and J called. Part of the clones is missing from these tables; in studies checked, under half for an unresolved V gene and the rest for unknown reasons. Present in this sample are approximately 3,000 clones, about 80% of which were seen just once. The ten most abundant clones make up roughly a fifth of the sample. Sequenced: CD8+ T cells sorted from bone marrow. The receptors shown here come from an older woman in good health, CMV-negative, and a related stem cell transplant donor.

The V gene is TRBV4-2, the J gene TRBJ2-7; D may be TRBD1 (6 bases). Germline V gene data show CDR1 as LGHNA and CDR2 as YNFKEQ. Trimming cost V 0 bases and J 2 bases, with 11 bases left between them. The CDR3 contains 15 residues. The CDR3 loop is CASSQDETGPYEQYF. CDR3 DNA sequence: TGTGCCAGCAGCCAAGACGAGACAGGTCCCTACGAGCAGTACTTC.

The rearrangement joins TRBV5-1 to TRBJ2-1; TRBD2 is a possible D gene (7 bases). Germline-derived CDR1 and CDR2 are SGHRS and YFSETQ. CDR3 length equals 13 residues. Trimming removed 1 base at V and 8 bases at J, with 10 bases between. CDR3 nucleotides: TGCGCCAGCAGCTTGTGGGGGGGCGATGAGCAGTTCTTC. This encodes CASSLWGGDEQFF.

Details on this clone: Relative to the germline gene, one junction end is altered; a read error may explain this. The J gene is TRBJ1-2, the V gene TRBV10-3, with 9 bases aligning to TRBD1. CDR3 length equals 15 residues. Germline assignment: CDR1 ENHRY and CDR2 SYGVKD. In DNA, the CDR3 is TGTACCATCAGGGTACAGGGGGCGGACAACTATGGCTACACCTTC. It codes for CTIRVQGADNYGYTF.